This passage covers 24 T cell receptor beta chains from one sample sequenced in a study of blood T cell repertoires in COVID-19 (dated by TCRdb to 2019 to 2021). Receptor libraries were prepared by the immunoSEQ multiplex PCR assay. The immuneACCESS repertoire file appears here via TCRdb, limited to in-frame rearrangements. These files lack a portion of the clones; in checked studies, under half of the deficit traces to unresolved V genes, and the cause of the others is not known. The sample profile shows 290,000 or so clones; about four fifths of them were found once. More than 4% of the sample belongs to the ten largest clones. The sample comprised PBMCs or T cells enriched from blood (not recorded which). The receptors shown here come from a man aged 35-49 years who had been exposed to COVID-19.

This chain connects TRBV5-6 to TRBJ2-5; TRBD2 aligns across 7 bases. Germline V lookup: CDR1 SGHDT, CDR2 YYEEEE. The trim removed 5 bases at V and 5 bases at J, leaving 12 bases unmatched. This CDR3 contains 15 residues. The CDR3 DNA is TGTGCCAGCAGAGCGGGACCCACCGTAGTGGAGACCCAGTACTTC. Translated, it gives CASRAGPTVVETQYF.

This rearrangement joins TRBV19 to TRBJ1-5, with D perhaps TRBD1 (6 bases). This CDR3 spans 15 amino acids. V lost 2 bases, J lost 4 bases, and 12 bases lay in between. Germline V lookup: CDR1 LNHDA, CDR2 SQIVND (reference sequence). The CDR3 DNA reads as TGTGCCAGTAGTATACATACAGGGTCAAATCAGCCCCAGCATTTT. It yields the protein CASSIHTGSNQPQHF.

The genes are TRBV6-1 and TRBJ2-7, with D possibly being TRBD2 (6 bases). The CDR3 extends over 14 amino acids. V was shortened by 3 bases and J by 2 bases, with 11 bases between the two germline ends. Per germline, CDR1 MNHNS and CDR2 SASEGT. CDR3 region: CASSDGGVPYEQYF. CDR3 nucleotides: TGTGCCAGCAGTGACGGCGGGGTACCCTACGAGCAGTACTTC.

The rearrangement joins TRBV19 to TRBJ2-7; D unclear. Germline values: CDR1 LNHDA, CDR2 SQIVND (reference sequence). The CDR3 length is 14 residues. V was pared by 3 bases and J by 2 bases, with 11 bases between. The CDR3 DNA is TGTGCCAGTAGTATCTTCGACAAGGCCTACGAGCAGTACTTC. Amino acid sequence: CASSIFDKAYEQYF.

V is TRBV7-9 and J is TRBJ1-3; perhaps TRBD1 as D (5 bases). The germline CDR1 and CDR2 sequences are SEHNR and FQNEAQ (reference sequence). Between the trimmed V and J ends, which lost 4 bases and 1 base, there was a span of 8 bases. The CDR3 loop spans 14 amino acids. The DNA for the CDR3 is TGTGCCAGCAGCTCCAGGGTTTCTGGAAACACCATATATTTT. Protein sequence: CASSSRVSGNTIYF. The variable domain in full, completed from reference TRBV7-9 and TRBJ1-3, reads DTGVSQNPRHKITKRGQNVTFRCDPISEHNRLYWYRQTLGQGPEFLTYFQNEAQLEKSRLLSDRFSAERPKGSFSTLEIQRTEQGDSAMYLCASSSRVSGNTIYFGEGSWLTVV.

The V gene is TRBV7-8, the J gene TRBJ2-1; weak D call: TRBD2 (6 bases). V was clipped by 6 bases and J by 3 bases, with 18 bases between them. The CDR3 extends over 16 amino acids. Germline lookup yields CDR1 SGHVS and CDR2 FQNEAQ. The CDR3 DNA is TGTGCCAGCAGTCCTAACTCGGCGGGGTTCTACAATGAGCAGTTCTTC. Residues: CASSPNSAGFYNEQFF. The full variable domain, in which reference TRBV7-8 and TRBJ2-1 provide the parts outside the CDR3, is GAGVSQSPRYKVAKRGQDVALRCDPISGHVSLFWYQQALGQGPEFLTYFQNEAQLDKSGLPSDRFFAERPEGSVSTLKIQRTQQEDSAVYLCASSPNSAGFYNEQFFGPGTRLTVL.

V and J are TRBV19 and TRBJ2-1; 16 nucleotides align to TRBD2. Germline V lookup: CDR1 LNHDA, CDR2 SQIVND (reference sequence). The CDR3 totals 18 residues. The V gene end was trimmed by 3 bases and the J gene end by 4 bases; junction bases not matched to a gene: 6. CDR3 sequence: CASSMGLAGGLYYNEQFF. CDR3 DNA sequence: TGTGCCAGTAGTATGGGACTAGCGGGAGGGCTCTATTACAATGAGCAGTTCTTC.

The CDR3 loop reads CASSLIPGQGITEAFF. For the CDR3, the DNA is TGTGCCAGTAGTCTAATCCCCGGACAGGGGATAACTGAAGCTTTCTTT. The chain employs TRBV19 and TRBJ1-1; 9 bases align to TRBD1. There are 16 residues in the CDR3. CDR1 and CDR2 (germline): LNHDA, SQIVND (reference sequence). The V segment lost 5 bases and the J segment 5 bases; nucleotides outside the gene matches: 12. Filled out from reference TRBV19 and TRBJ1-1, the complete variable domain reads DGGITQSPKYLFRKEGQNVTLSCEQNLNHDAMYWYRQDPGQGLRLIYYSQIVNDFQKGDIAEGYSVSREKKESFPLTVTSAQKNPTAFYLCASSLIPGQGITEAFFGQGTRLTVV.

This clone was detected only once. The gene calls are TRBV13 and TRBJ1-1, with TRBD1 matching 7 bases. Germline V gene data show CDR1 as PRHDT and CDR2 as FYEKMQ (reference sequence). The CDR3 is 17 residues long. With V trimmed by 0 bases and J by 0 bases, 7 bases remained unmatched. CDR3 coding DNA: TGTGCCAGCAGCTTAGGAGGGGGCCGAACCATGAACACTGAAGCTTTCTTT. It translates to CASSLGGGRTMNTEAFF.

The V and J genes are TRBV10-3 and TRBJ1-2; D ambiguous. V lost 4 bases and J 7 bases, leaving 7 bases between the germline ends. The CDR3 covers 11 residues. Germline V lookup: CDR1 ENHRY, CDR2 SYGVKD. The CDR3 sequence: CAISVGGGYTF. The CDR3 bases are TGTGCCATCAGTGTGGGAGGTGGCTACACCTTC.

The rearrangement uses TRBV5-1 and TRBJ2-7; the match to TRBD1 covers 9 bases. The CDR3 is made up of 17 amino acids. Per the germline V gene, CDR1 is SGHRS and CDR2 is YFSETQ. Trimming at V came to 4 bases and at J to 1 base, leaving 12 bases not matched to a gene. The CDR3 is CASSPIDSGTGSYEQYF. CDR3 in DNA: TGCGCCAGCAGCCCCATCGACTCCGGGACAGGGTCCTACGAGCAGTACTTC.

This clone was counted a single time. The chain couples TRBV3-1 (or the pseudogene TRBV3-2) to TRBJ2-7; 7 bases are a match to TRBD1. The CDR3 consists of 15 residues. V was clipped by 0 bases and J by 5 bases; unmatched bases: 7. Germline V CDR1 and CDR2: LGHDT, YNNKEL (reference sequence). CDR3 region: CASSQDEGQLNEQYF. For the CDR3, the DNA is TGTGCCAGCAGCCAAGATGAGGGACAGCTTAACGAGCAGTACTTC.

The chain combines TRBV25-1 with TRBJ2-7; D ambiguous. V was pared by 8 bases and J by 2 bases, with 13 bases between. This CDR3 has 13 amino acids. CDR1 is MGHDK, CDR2 SYGVNS, per germline. The CDR3 protein is CASCPGRAYEQYF. CDR3 DNA sequence: TGTGCCAGCTGCCCGGGTCGGGCCTACGAGCAGTACTTC.

The chain recombines TRBV3-1 (or the pseudogene TRBV3-2) with TRBJ1-2; D remains ambiguous. This CDR3 is 15 amino acids long. CDR1 is LGHDT and CDR2 is YNNKEL in the germline V gene (reference sequence). Trimming shortened V by 4 bases and J by 2 bases, and 14 bases separated the two germline ends. As DNA, the CDR3 is TGTGCCAGCAGCCCACGGAACACAGTGAACTATGGCTACACCTTC. It encodes CASSPRNTVNYGYTF.

V usage is TRBV30 and J usage is TRBJ1-5, with TRBD1 as a possible D gene (5 bases). Germline lookup yields CDR1 GTSNPN and CDR2 SVGIG (reference sequence). There are 14 residues in the CDR3. Between the trimmed V and J ends, which lost 0 bases and 2 bases, there was a span of 8 bases. The CDR3 nucleotides read TGTGCCTGGAGTGTGTCAGGGCGCAATCAGCCCCAGCATTTT. This codes for CAWSVSGRNQPQHF. Full variable domain (rest looked up from reference TRBV30 and TRBJ1-5): SQTIHQWPATLVQPVGSPLSLECTVEGTSNPNLYWYRQAAGRGLQLLFYSVGIGQISSEVPQNLSASRPQDRQFILSSKKLLLSDSGFYLCAWSVSGRNQPQHFGDGTRLSIL.

The rearrangement links TRBV7-9 to TRBJ1-1; D remains unclear. The CDR3 contains 12 residues. V was pared by 9 bases and J by 2 bases, with 10 bases between. In germline, CDR1 is SEHNR, CDR2 FQNEAQ (reference sequence). The CDR3 sequence is CARSSPNTEAFF. The CDR3 bases are TGTGCCAGATCCTCCCCTAACACTGAAGCTTTCTTT. The complete variable domain, with remaining parts taken from reference TRBV7-9 and TRBJ1-1, reads DTGVSQNPRHKITKRGQNVTFRCDPISEHNRLYWYRQTLGQGPEFLTYFQNEAQLEKSRLLSDRFSAERPKGSFSTLEIQRTEQGDSAMYLCARSSPNTEAFFGQGTRLTVV.

This chain links TRBV19 with TRBJ1-4; unclear D gene. V was clipped by 6 bases and J by 4 bases, with 6 bases between them. This CDR3 comprises 12 residues. Per the germline V gene, CDR1 is LNHDA and CDR2 is SQIVND (reference sequence). CDR3 in amino acids: CASRRNNEKLFF. The CDR3 DNA is TGTGCCAGTAGGCGGAATAATGAAAAACTGTTTTTT.

The chain uses TRBV11-3 and TRBJ2-5, with a tentative D call TRBD2 (5 bases). The CDR3 is 16 amino acids. Trimming pared 1 base from V and 2 bases from J, leaving 14 bases between. CDR1 is SGHNT, CDR2 YENEEA, per germline. The CDR3 region has the DNA TGTGCCAGCAGCTTAGGGAGGCAGGCCGGTCAAGAGACCCAGTACTTC. This sequence encodes CASSLGRQAGQETQYF.

The V and J genes are TRBV11-2 and TRBJ2-6; D is perhaps TRBD1 (6 bases). The CDR3 spans 16 residues. The V end was cut by 5 bases, the J end by 4 bases, with 15 bases between. Germline-derived CDR1 and CDR2 are SGHAT and FQNNGV. The CDR3 loop reads CASSPQGFGGANVLTF. The CDR3 DNA sequence: TGTGCCAGCAGCCCCCAGGGGTTTGGAGGGGCCAACGTCCTGACTTTC.

This clone has more than one count but fewer than ten. This sequence joins TRBV12-3 or TRBV12-4 and TRBJ1-1; weak D call: TRBD1 (6 bases). Trimming pared 3 bases from V and 8 bases from J, leaving 13 bases between. There are 13 residues in the CDR3. The CDR3 is CASSLYVGAEAFF. As DNA, the CDR3 is TGTGCCAGCAGTTTGTACGTGGGGGCAGAAGCTTTCTTT.

The chain joins TRBV28 to TRBJ1-4; D ambiguous. CDR3 length: 15 residues. CDR1 and CDR2 (germline): MDHEN, SYDVKM. Trimming shortened V by 2 bases and J by 2 bases, and 9 bases separated the two germline ends. The CDR3 here is CASSLIAVTNEKLFF. In nucleotides, the CDR3 is TGTGCCAGCAGTTTAATAGCGGTGACTAATGAAAAACTGTTTTTT.

V gene TRBV6-4 combines with J gene TRBJ2-7; TRBD2 aligns across 13 bases. The V gene's germline CDR1 is MRHNA and CDR2 SNTAGT. This CDR3 comprises 17 residues. V shed 2 bases and J 5 bases; nucleotides not matched to a gene: 9. This chain's CDR3 is CASSDPPGLAGENEQYF. In DNA form, the CDR3 reads TGTGCCAGCAGTGACCCCCCCGGACTAGCGGGAGAAAACGAGCAGTACTTC.

V gene TRBV6-5 combines with J gene TRBJ2-5; TRBD1 matches 8 bases. Trimming cost V 7 bases and J 1 base; bases outside gene matches: 2. From germline, CDR1 is MNHEY and CDR2 SVGAGI. This CDR3 is built from 13 residues. CDR3 loop: CASIGTGQETQYF. The CDR3, as DNA: TGTGCCAGCATCGGGACAGGCCAAGAGACCCAGTACTTC.

This clone came up once. V is TRBV9 and J is TRBJ2-3; D gene uncertain. Trimming cost V 3 bases and J 2 bases, with 13 bases left between them. Germline loops: CDR1 SGDLS, CDR2 YYNGEE. The CDR3 totals 15 residues. CDR3 region: CASSATLSFTDTQYF. Here the CDR3 DNA reads TGTGCCAGCAGCGCTACTCTGTCCTTCACAGATACGCAGTATTTT.